This T cell receptor beta chain is drawn from a study of T cell responses to AZD1222 COVID-19 vaccine. Concerning this clone itself: Its specificity is unknown.

Points from the study as a whole: Only after the peak T cell response were repertoires sampled. With dominance at 160-218 and 743-854, vaccine-associated CD4 TCRs spanned spike. White British ancestry dominated among donors, who included more females, and clonal diversity was possibly underestimated. Increases in Spike-specific TCR breadth and depth were seen after two AZD1222 doses.

CDR1 and CDR2 from the germline V gene are KGHSH and LQKENI. Losses at the gene ends were 2 bases for V and 0 bases for J; bases not matched to a gene: 0. The CDR3 has 14 residues. Clones were read by immunoSEQ multiplex PCR, and TCRdb kept only the in-frame ones, dropping some. The table shows under 170,000 clones, with 92% occurring only once. This specimen consisted of peripheral blood, obtained 28 days after the second AZD1222 dose. The clonotype was recovered from an adult who received the AZD1222 COVID-19 vaccine. The V and J genes are TRBV18 and TRBJ2-7; 8 bases align to TRBD2. The DNA of the CDR3 is TGTGCCAGCTCACCAACTAGCGGCTCCTACGAGCAGTACTTC. Encoded protein: CASSPTSGSYEQYF. Combining the CDR3 with reference TRBV18 and TRBJ2-7 gives the whole variable domain NAGVMQNPRHLVRRRGQEARLRCSPMKGHSHVYWYRQLPEEGLKFMVYLQKENIIDESGMPKERFSAEFPKEGPSILRIQQVVRGDSAAYFCASSPTSGSYEQYFGPGTRLTVT.